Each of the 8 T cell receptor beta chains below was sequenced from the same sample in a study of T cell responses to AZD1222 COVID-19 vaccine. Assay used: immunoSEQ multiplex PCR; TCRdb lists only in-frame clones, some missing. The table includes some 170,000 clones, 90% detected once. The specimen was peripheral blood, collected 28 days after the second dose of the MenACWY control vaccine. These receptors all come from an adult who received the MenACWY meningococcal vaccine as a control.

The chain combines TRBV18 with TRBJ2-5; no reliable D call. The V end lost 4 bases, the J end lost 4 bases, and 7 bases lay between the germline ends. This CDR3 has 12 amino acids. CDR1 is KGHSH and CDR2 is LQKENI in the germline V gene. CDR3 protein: CASSRRPETQYF. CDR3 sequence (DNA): TGTGCCAGCTCACGAAGACCAGAGACCCAGTACTTC.

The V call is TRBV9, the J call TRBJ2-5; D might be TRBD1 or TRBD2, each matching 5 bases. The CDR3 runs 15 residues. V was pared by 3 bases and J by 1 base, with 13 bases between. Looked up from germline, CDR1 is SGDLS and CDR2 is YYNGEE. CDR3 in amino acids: CASSGGPGTQETQYF. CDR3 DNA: TGTGCCAGCAGCGGCGGTCCGGGGACCCAAGAGACCCAGTACTTC.

CDR3 region: CAIGEGGNEQFF. In DNA, the CDR3 is TGTGCCATCGGGGAGGGTGGAAATGAGCAGTTCTTC. The rearrangement links TRBV10-3 to TRBJ2-1, with 7 positions matching TRBD2. CDR1 is ENHRY and CDR2 is SYGVKD in the germline V gene. Trimming cost V 8 bases and J 7 bases; bases outside gene matches: 5. The length of the CDR3 is 12 residues.

The CDR3, as DNA: TGTGCCTGGAGTGATAGCGGGAGCCCTTCCTACAATGAGCAGTTCTTC. Translated, it gives CAWSDSGSPSYNEQFF. The chain recombines TRBV30 with TRBJ2-1; the match to TRBD2 covers 9 bases. J was trimmed by 1 base and V by 1 base; bases with no gene match: 5. The CDR3 sequence is 16 residues long. Germline V gene sequence: CDR1 GTSNPN, CDR2 SVGIG (reference sequence).

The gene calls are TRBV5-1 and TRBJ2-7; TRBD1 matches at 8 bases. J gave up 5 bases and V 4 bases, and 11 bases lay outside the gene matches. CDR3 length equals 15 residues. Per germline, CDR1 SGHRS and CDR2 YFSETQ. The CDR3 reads CASSQLETGVHEQYF. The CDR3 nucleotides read TGCGCCAGCAGCCAACTCGAGACAGGGGTCCACGAGCAGTACTTC.

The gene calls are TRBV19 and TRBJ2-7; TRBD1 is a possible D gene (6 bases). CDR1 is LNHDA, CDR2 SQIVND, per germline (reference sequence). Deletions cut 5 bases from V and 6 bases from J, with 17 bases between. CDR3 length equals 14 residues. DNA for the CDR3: TGTGCCAGTAGTCCAGTTCACAGGGATGCCGAGCAGTACTTC. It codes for CASSPVHRDAEQYF. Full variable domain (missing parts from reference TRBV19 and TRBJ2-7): DGGITQSPKYLFRKEGQNVTLSCEQNLNHDAMYWYRQDPGQGLRLIYYSQIVNDFQKGDIAEGYSVSREKKESFPLTVTSAQKNPTAFYLCASSPVHRDAEQYFGPGTRLTVT.

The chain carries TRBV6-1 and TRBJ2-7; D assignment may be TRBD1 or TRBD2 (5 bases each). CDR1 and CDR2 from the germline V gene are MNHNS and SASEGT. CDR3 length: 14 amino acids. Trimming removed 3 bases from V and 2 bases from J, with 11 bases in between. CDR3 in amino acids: CASSDGTPAYEQYF. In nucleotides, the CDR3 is TGTGCCAGCAGTGACGGGACGCCCGCCTACGAGCAGTACTTC.

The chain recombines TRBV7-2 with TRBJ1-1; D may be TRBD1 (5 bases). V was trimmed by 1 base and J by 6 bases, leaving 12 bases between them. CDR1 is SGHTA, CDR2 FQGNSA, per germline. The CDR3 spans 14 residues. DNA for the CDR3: TGTGCCAGCAGCTTAGGGGGCCCCGTGGCTGAAGCTTTCTTT. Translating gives CASSLGGPVAEAFF.